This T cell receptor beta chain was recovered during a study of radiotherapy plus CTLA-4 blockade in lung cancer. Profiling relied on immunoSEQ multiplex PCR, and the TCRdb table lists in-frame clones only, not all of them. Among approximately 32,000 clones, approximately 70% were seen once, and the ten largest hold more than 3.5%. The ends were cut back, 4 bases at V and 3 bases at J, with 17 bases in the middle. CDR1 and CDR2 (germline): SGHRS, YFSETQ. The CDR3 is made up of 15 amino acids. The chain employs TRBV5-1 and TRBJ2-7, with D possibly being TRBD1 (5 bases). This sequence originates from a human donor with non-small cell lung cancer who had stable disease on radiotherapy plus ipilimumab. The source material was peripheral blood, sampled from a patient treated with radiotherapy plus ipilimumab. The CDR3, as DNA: TGCGCCAGCAGCCTGCAGGGCCGAATCAACTACGAGCAGTACTTC. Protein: CASSLQGRINYEQYF.